A selection of T cell receptor beta chains follows, all from one sample in a study of T cells in Graves' hyperthyroidism and ophthalmopathy. TCRdb reprocessed the multiplex PCR reads via MiXCR and lists one record per CDR3 protein. Of about 290,000 distinct CDR3 sequences in the sample, around a fifth were seen once. The source material was blood. The receptors derive from a man aged 50 to 60 with Graves' ophthalmopathy. CDR3s include the opening cysteine and the closing phenylalanine or tryptophan. D genes are given only for firm matches. Expanded clones get a size class; other rows say once, few or many, or leave the size out.

J gene,D gene,clone size,V gene,CDR3 protein,CDR3 DNA
TRBJ2-2,NA,many,TRBV11-3,CASSLDTGPLHGELFF,TGTGCCAGCAGCTTAGACACAGGCCCTTTGCACGGGGAGCTGTTTTTT
TRBJ2-5,TRBD1,many,TRBV2,CASSEATGSTETQYF,TGTGCCAGCAGTGAAGCGACAGGGTCTACCGAGACCCAGTACTTC
TRBJ2-3,TRBD2,NA,TRBV6-2/TRBV6-3,CASSSGRASDTQYF,TGTGCCAGCAGTAGCGGGAGGGCGTCAGATACGCAGTATTTT
TRBJ1-2,TRBD1,NA,TRBV12-3/TRBV12-4,CASSSHRGLGYGYTF,TGTGCCAGCAGTTCCCACAGGGGGCTCGGCTATGGCTACACCTTC
TRBJ1-2,TRBD1,NA,TRBV24-1,CATSAAGGSLGYTF,TGTGCCACCAGTGCGGCAGGGGGCAGCCTGGGCTACACCTTC
TRBJ2-7,NA,NA,TRBV24-1,CATSHPRELGSYEQYF,TGTGCCACCAGCCATCCCCGGGAACTCGGGAGCTACGAGCAGTACTTC
TRBJ1-5,NA,many,TRBV27,CASSLVYGSNQPQHF,TGTGCCAGCAGTTTAGTATACGGTTCGAATCAGCCCCAGCATTTT
TRBJ2-2,NA,many,TRBV12-3/TRBV12-4,CASSPRTSNTGELFF,TGTGCCAGCAGCCCTCGGACCAGTAACACCGGGGAGCTGTTTTTT
TRBJ2-2,NA,few,TRBV3-1,CASSQDPGPRGGELFF,TGTGCCAGCAGCCAAGATCCGGGACCGAGAGGCGGGGAGCTGTTTTTT
TRBJ2-7,NA,few,TRBV5-1,CASTRGRSYEQYF,TGCGCCAGCACCCGTGGCAGGTCCTACGAGCAGTACTTC
TRBJ2-1,TRBD2,many,TRBV20-1,CSARATSGRFSVYNEQFF,TGCAGTGCTAGAGCGACTAGCGGGAGGTTCTCTGTTTACAATGAGCAGTTCTTC
TRBJ2-7,NA,few,TRBV6-1,CASQRSYLYEQYF,TGTGCCTCCCAGCGGTCGTATCTCTACGAGCAGTACTTC
TRBJ2-7,NA,NA,TRBV2,CASSVQEVYEQYF,TGTGCCAGCAGTGTCCAGGAGGTCTACGAGCAGTACTTC
TRBJ2-7,TRBD1,few,TRBV20-1,CSAGDRGSFAYEQYF,TGCAGTGCAGGCGACAGGGGAAGTTTCGCCTACGAGCAGTACTTC
TRBJ2-3,TRBD2,many,TRBV11-2,CASRLTSGRFRADTQYF,TGTGCCAGCAGATTGACTAGCGGGAGGTTTCGCGCAGATACGCAGTATTTT
TRBJ2-4,NA,NA,TRBV28,CASSSSGTAKNIQYF,TGTGCCAGCAGTTCATCCGGGACGGCCAAAAACATTCAGTACTTC
TRBJ2-1,TRBD2,many,TRBV18,CASSHPGLAGEGQFF,TGTGCCAGCTCGCATCCGGGACTAGCGGGAGAGGGGCAGTTCTTC
TRBJ2-7,TRBD1,few,TRBV29-1,CSASGDRQGAWEQYF,TGCAGCGCCTCTGGGGACCGACAGGGAGCTTGGGAGCAGTACTTC
TRBJ2-5,NA,many,TRBV4-1,CASSQDTAGAQQETQYF,TGCGCCAGCAGCCAAGATACGGCCGGGGCTCAACAAGAGACCCAGTACTTC
TRBJ1-1,NA,many,TRBV5-1,CASSRLSGDLNTEAFF,TGCGCCAGCAGCAGACTTTCTGGCGATCTGAACACTGAAGCTTTCTTT
TRBJ1-1,NA,many,TRBV28,CASSLDRMMNTEAFF,TGTGCCAGCAGTTTAGACAGGATGATGAACACTGAAGCTTTCTTT
TRBJ1-5,NA,NA,TRBV10-3,CAISTDGSNQPQHF,TGTGCCATCAGTACCGACGGTAGCAATCAGCCCCAGCATTTT
TRBJ1-1,NA,NA,TRBV6-1,CASSLGQGSGFPEAFF,TGTGCCAGCAGTTTGGGGCAGGGATCGGGGTTCCCTGAAGCTTTCTTT
TRBJ2-1,TRBD1,NA,TRBV6-6,CASSYGTRGTGGNEQFF,TGTGCCAGCAGTTACGGGACTCGGGGGACAGGTGGCAATGAGCAGTTCTTC
TRBJ2-1,TRBD1,few,TRBV5-1,CASSLRQGAGREQFF,TGCGCCAGCAGCTTACGACAGGGGGCAGGTAGGGAGCAGTTCTTC
TRBJ2-7,NA,NA,TRBV6-2/TRBV6-3,CASSYSRTIYEQYF,TGTGCCAGCAGTTACTCAAGGACTATCTACGAGCAGTACTTC
TRBJ2-1,TRBD2,many,TRBV3-1,CASSQGPGGAGGNEQFF,TGTGCCAGCAGCCAAGGCCCGGGGGGAGCGGGAGGGAATGAGCAGTTCTTC
TRBJ1-2,NA,NA,TRBV19,CASTPRGRENYGYTF,TGTGCCAGTACCCCCCGGGGGCGTGAGAACTATGGCTACACCTTC
TRBJ1-2,NA,many,TRBV28,CASSLGAGAGGGYTF,TGTGCCAGCAGCCTCGGGGCAGGAGCTGGTGGAGGCTACACCTTC
TRBJ2-1,TRBD2,many,TRBV7-2,CASSTPTSGSDSYNEQFF,TGTGCCAGCAGTACCCCCACTAGCGGGAGCGATTCCTACAATGAGCAGTTCTTC
TRBJ2-1,TRBD2,NA,TRBV5-4,CAGSPRSGNNEQFF,TGTGCCGGCAGCCCTCGCAGCGGGAACAATGAGCAGTTCTTC
TRBJ2-2,NA,few,TRBV29-1,CSVRPGGANTGELFF,TGCAGCGTTCGACCCGGGGGCGCGAACACCGGGGAGCTGTTTTTT
TRBJ1-2,NA,many,TRBV20-1,CSAVGSALNYGYTF,TGCAGTGCGGTGGGCTCTGCTCTTAACTATGGCTACACCTTC
TRBJ2-2,NA,NA,TRBV12-3/TRBV12-4,CASSNVGAGNTGELFF,TGTGCCAGCAGTAACGTGGGCGCGGGGAACACCGGGGAGCTGTTTTTT